The 2 T cell receptor beta chains given below trace back to one sample, sequenced in a study of T-cell memory formation after mild COVID-19 (dated by TCRdb to the early 2020s). Receptors were amplified or captured by 5' RACE. Sequencing was performed on an Illumina NovaSeq 6000. In-frame beta chains were kept once TCRdb had trimmed the public reads at Q25 with fastp and called clones with MiXCR. Rows with a matching CDR3 protein are joined into one entry that keeps the most common DNA and genes. The sample records approximately 340,000 distinct CDR3 sequences, 10% to 15% of which are singletons. Of the sample, 20% to 25% falls within the top ten clones. The sequenced material came from PBMCs or a T cell subset sorted from them (not recorded which). The source is a man between 18 and 35 years old who had mild COVID-19 (a few samples of this study predate the infection). The sample titles of this study are shuffled in the database, so cell type and time point are left out; the donor was told from shared clones.

In its sample, this clonotype was seen a few times. This sequence joins TRBV19 and TRBJ1-2; D not certain. V lost 5 bases, J lost 6 bases, and 10 bases lay in between. Per germline, CDR1 LNHDA and CDR2 SQIVND (reference sequence). CDR3 length: 12 residues. The CDR3 reads CASSFGLDGYTF. The CDR3 coding sequence is TGTGCCAGTAGTTTTGGTCTCGATGGCTACACCTTC.

The chain is built from TRBV19 and TRBJ2-1; D may correspond to TRBD1 or TRBD2 (6 bases each). Trimming pared 11 bases from V and 9 bases from J, leaving 14 bases between. Germline CDR1 LNHDA, CDR2 SQIVND (reference sequence). The CDR3 totals 11 residues. The chain's CDR3 is CAGGPIGEQFF. DNA of the CDR3: TGTGCCGGGGGGCCGATTGGTGAGCAGTTCTTC.